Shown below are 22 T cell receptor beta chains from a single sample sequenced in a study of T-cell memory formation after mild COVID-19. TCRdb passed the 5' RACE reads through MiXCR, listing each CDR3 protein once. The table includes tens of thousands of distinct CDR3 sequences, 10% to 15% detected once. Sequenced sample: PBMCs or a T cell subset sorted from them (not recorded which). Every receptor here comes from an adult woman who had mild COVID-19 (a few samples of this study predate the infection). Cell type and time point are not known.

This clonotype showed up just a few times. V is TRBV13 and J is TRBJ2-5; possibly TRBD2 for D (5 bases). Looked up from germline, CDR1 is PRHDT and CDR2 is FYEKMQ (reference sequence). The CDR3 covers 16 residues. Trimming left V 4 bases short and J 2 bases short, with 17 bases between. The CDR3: CASSSQRGWLQETQYF. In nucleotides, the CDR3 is TGTGCCAGCAGCTCCCAACGGGGTTGGCTTCAAGAGACCCAGTACTTC.

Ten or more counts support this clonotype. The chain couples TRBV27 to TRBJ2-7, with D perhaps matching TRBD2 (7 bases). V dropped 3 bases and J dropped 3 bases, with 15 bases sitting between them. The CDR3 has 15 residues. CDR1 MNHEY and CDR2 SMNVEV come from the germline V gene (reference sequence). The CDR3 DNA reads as TGTGCCAGCAGTTTGGGGGGGCTAGGAGTCTACGAGCAGTACTTC. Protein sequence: CASSLGGLGVYEQYF.

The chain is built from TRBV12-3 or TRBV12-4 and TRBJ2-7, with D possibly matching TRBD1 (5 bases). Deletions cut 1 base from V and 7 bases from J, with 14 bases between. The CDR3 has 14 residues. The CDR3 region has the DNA TGTGCCAGCAGTTTAGTCGGCAGGGCTTGGGAGCAGTACTTC. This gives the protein CASSLVGRAWEQYF.

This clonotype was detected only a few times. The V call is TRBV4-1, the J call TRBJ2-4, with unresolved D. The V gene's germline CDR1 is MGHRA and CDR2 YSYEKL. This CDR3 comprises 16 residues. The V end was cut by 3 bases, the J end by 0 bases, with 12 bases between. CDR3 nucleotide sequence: TGCGCCAGCAGCCATTTTTTTCCGCTAGCCAAAAACATTCAGTACTTC. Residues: CASSHFFPLAKNIQYF.

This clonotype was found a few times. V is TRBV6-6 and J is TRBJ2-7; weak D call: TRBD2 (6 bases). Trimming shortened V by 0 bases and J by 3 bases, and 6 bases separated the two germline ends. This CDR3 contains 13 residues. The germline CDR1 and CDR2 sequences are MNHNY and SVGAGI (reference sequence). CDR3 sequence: CASSYSDYYEQYF. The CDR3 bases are TGTGCCAGCAGTTACTCGGACTACTACGAGCAGTACTTC.

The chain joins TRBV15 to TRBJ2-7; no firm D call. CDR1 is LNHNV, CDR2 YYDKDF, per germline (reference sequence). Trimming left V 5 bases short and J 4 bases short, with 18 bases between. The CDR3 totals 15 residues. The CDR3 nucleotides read TGTGCCACCAGCGGGCCGGGCGTGAGAGTTTACGAGCAGTACTTC. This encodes CATSGPGVRVYEQYF.

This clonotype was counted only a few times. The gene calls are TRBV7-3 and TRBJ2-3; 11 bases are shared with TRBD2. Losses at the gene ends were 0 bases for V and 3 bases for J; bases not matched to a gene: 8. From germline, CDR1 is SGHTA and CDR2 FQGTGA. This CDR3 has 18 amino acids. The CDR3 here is CASSLTAIAGGVTDTQYF. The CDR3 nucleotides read TGTGCCAGCAGCTTAACAGCTATAGCGGGAGGGGTAACAGATACGCAGTATTTT.

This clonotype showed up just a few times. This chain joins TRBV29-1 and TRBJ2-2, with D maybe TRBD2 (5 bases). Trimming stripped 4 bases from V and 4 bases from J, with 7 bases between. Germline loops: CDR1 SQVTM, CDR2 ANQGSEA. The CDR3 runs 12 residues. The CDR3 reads CSVGGSTGELFF. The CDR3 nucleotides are TGCAGCGTTGGAGGGTCCACCGGGGAGCTGTTTTTT.

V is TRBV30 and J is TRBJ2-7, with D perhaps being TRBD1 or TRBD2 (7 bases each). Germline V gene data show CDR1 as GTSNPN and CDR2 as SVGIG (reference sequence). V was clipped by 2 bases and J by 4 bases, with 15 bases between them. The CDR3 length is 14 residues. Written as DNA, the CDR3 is TGTGCCTGGAGTTCCGGGCAGGGGGGGTACGAGCAGTACTTC. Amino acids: CAWSSGQGGYEQYF.

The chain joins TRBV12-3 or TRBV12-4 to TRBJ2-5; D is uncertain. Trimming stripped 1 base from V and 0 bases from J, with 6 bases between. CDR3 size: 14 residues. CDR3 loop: CASSLDEDQETQYF. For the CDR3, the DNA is TGTGCCAGCAGTTTAGATGAAGACCAAGAGACCCAGTACTTC.

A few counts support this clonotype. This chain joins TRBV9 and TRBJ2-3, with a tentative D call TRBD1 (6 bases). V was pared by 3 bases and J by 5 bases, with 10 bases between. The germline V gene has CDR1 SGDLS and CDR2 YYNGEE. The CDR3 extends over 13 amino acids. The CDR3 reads CASSADSVDTQYF. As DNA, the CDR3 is TGTGCCAGCAGCGCGGACAGTGTAGATACGCAGTATTTT.

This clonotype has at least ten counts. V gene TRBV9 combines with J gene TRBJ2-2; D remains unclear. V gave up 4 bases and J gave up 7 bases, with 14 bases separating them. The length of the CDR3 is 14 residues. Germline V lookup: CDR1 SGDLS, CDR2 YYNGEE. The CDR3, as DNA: TGTGCCAGCAGCCAGTCTGCCGGAGACGGGGAGCTGTTTTTT. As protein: CASSQSAGDGELFF.

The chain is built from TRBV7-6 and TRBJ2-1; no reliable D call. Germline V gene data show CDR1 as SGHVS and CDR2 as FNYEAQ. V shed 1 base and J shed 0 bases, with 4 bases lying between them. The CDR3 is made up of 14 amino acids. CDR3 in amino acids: CASSLDSSYNEQFF. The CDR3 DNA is TGTGCCAGCAGCTTAGATAGCTCCTACAATGAGCAGTTCTTC.

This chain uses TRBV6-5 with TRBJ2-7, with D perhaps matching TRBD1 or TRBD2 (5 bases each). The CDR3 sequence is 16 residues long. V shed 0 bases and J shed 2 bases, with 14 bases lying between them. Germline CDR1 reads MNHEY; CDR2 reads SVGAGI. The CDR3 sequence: CASSYSGVGRAYEQYF. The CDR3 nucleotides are TGTGCCAGCAGTTACTCGGGGGTCGGACGAGCCTACGAGCAGTACTTC.

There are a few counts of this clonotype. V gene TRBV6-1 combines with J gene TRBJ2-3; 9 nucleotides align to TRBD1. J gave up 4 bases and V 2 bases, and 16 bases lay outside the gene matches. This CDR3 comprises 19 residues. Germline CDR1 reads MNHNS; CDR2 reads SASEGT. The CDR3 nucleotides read TGTGCCAGCAGTGAAAGCCTTACAGGGGGCCGGGTTACAGCAGATACGCAGTATTTT. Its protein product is CASSESLTGGRVTADTQYF.

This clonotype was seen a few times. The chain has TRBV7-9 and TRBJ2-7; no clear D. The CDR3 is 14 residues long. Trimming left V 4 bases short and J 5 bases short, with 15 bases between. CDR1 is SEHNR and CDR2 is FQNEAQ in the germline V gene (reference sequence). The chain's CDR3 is CASSSSLLENEQYF. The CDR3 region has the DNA TGTGCCAGCAGCTCAAGTCTTCTCGAAAACGAGCAGTACTTC.

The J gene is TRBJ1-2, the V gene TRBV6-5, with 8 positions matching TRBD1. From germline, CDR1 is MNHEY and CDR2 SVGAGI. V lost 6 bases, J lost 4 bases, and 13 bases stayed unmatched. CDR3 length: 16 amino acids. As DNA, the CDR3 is TGTGCCAGCAGCAACCTAGGACAGGGCCTCTCCTATGGCTACACCTTC. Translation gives CASSNLGQGLSYGYTF.

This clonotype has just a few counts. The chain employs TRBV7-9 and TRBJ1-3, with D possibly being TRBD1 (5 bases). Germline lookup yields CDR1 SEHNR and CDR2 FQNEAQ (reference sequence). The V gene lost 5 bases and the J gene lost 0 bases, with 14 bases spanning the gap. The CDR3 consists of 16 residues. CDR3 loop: CASSLFGGASGNTIYF. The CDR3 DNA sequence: TGTGCCAGCAGCCTATTCGGAGGGGCCTCTGGAAACACCATATATTTT.

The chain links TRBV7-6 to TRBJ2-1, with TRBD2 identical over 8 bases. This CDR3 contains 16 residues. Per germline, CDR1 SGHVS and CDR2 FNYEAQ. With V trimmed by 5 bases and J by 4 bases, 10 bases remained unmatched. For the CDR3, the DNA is TGTGCCAGCAGCCCGAGCGGGGGAGGTGATTACAATGAGCAGTTCTTC. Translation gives CASSPSGGGDYNEQFF.

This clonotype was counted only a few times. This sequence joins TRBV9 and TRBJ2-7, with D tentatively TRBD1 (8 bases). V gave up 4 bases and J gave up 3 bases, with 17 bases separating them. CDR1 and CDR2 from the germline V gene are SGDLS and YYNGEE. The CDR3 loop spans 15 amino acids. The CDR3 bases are TGTGCCAGCAGCCCCCGGGGAGGGACAGGCTACGAGCAGTACTTC. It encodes CASSPRGGTGYEQYF.

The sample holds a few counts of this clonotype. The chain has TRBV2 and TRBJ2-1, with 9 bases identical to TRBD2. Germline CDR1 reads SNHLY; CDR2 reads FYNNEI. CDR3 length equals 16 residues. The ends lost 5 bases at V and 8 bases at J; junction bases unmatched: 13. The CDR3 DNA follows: TGTGCCAGCAGTCCTCAAATGGGGACTAGCTATGATGAGCAGTTCTTC. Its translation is CASSPQMGTSYDEQFF.

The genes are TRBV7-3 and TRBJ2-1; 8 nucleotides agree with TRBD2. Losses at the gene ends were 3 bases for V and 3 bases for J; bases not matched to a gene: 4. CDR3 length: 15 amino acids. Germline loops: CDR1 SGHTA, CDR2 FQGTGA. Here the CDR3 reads CASSFSGMSYNEQFF. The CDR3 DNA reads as TGTGCCAGCAGCTTTAGCGGGATGAGCTACAATGAGCAGTTCTTC.